The 20 T cell receptor beta chains below were found in one sample sequenced in a study of shared clonotypes between healthy human individuals. Some clones are missing from TCRdb's copy, which holds only in-frame ones; the method was immunoSEQ multiplex PCR. The sample yields more than 2 million clones, 85% to 95% seen once. Specimen: naive CD4+ T cells sorted from blood. The subset was: CD45RA+ positively selected. All receptors derive from a man between 18 and 35 years old in good health.

The V gene is TRBV30, the J gene TRBJ2-7; tentative D call: TRBD2 (5 bases). The CDR3 contains 14 residues. V was clipped by 3 bases and J by 5 bases, with 17 bases between them. Germline lookup yields CDR1 GTSNPN and CDR2 SVGIG (reference sequence). The CDR3 protein is CAWRRLASPDEQYF. In DNA, the CDR3 is TGTGCCTGGAGACGTCTAGCTTCCCCCGACGAGCAGTACTTC.

The chain uses TRBV19 and TRBJ2-4, with 7 bases that match TRBD1. V was pared by 1 base and J by 0 bases, with 3 bases of the junction left unmatched. From germline, CDR1 is LNHDA and CDR2 SQIVND (reference sequence). CDR3 size: 16 residues. The CDR3 DNA reads as TGTGCCAGTAGTATAGGAGGGGGCCCAGCCAAAAACATTCAGTACTTC. Residues: CASSIGGGPAKNIQYF.

The chain has TRBV5-1 and TRBJ1-1; no clear D. Germline CDR1 reads SGHRS; CDR2 reads YFSETQ. The CDR3 consists of 14 residues. V lost 0 bases, J lost 5 bases, and 11 bases lay in between. The CDR3 loop is CASSLAALGTEAFF. The CDR3 region has the DNA TGCGCCAGCAGCTTGGCCGCGTTGGGGACTGAAGCTTTCTTT. The full variable domain, with the rest looked up from reference TRBV5-1 and TRBJ1-1, is KAGVTQTPRYLIKTRGQQVTLSCSPISGHRSVSWYQQTPGQGLQFLFEYFSETQRNKGNFPGRFSGRQFSNSRSEMNVSTLELGDSALYLCASSLAALGTEAFFGQGTRLTVV.

The V gene is TRBV5-1, the J gene TRBJ2-7; 7 bases agree with TRBD1. This CDR3 is built from 14 residues. CDR1 is SGHRS and CDR2 is YFSETQ in the germline V gene. V dropped 4 bases and J dropped 2; count of bases not matched to a gene: 6. CDR3 in amino acids: CASSPGQRTYEQYF. CDR3 DNA: TGCGCCAGCAGCCCGGGACAGCGAACCTACGAGCAGTACTTC.

The chain's CDR3 is CASSLSSSWEADTQYF. DNA for the CDR3: TGTGCCAGCAGTTTATCCTCTAGCTGGGAGGCAGATACGCAGTATTTT. The J gene is TRBJ2-3, the V gene TRBV28; TRBD2 is a possible D gene (6 bases). The V and J ends lost 1 base and 4 bases respectively, with 15 bases between them. In germline, CDR1 is MDHEN, CDR2 SYDVKM. The CDR3 extends over 16 amino acids. The full variable domain, with the rest looked up from reference TRBV28 and TRBJ2-3, is DVKVTQSSRYLVKRTGEKVFLECVQDMDHENMFWYRQDPGLGLRLIYFSYDVKMKEKGDIPEGYSVSREKKERFSLILESASTNQTSMYLCASSLSSSWEADTQYFGPGTRLTVL.

This clone was seen once. This chain uses TRBV6-5 with TRBJ1-2, with TRBD1 matching 7 bases. The V gene's germline CDR1 is MNHEY and CDR2 SVGAGI. This CDR3 contains 14 residues. After removal of 6 bases from V and 3 bases from J, the junction contained 7 bases not matched to a gene. The CDR3 DNA sequence: TGTGCCAGCAGGCCGGACAGGAACGACTATGGCTACACCTTC. Protein product: CASRPDRNDYGYTF.

The chain uses TRBV18 and TRBJ2-3, with D tentatively TRBD1 or TRBD2 (6 bases each). The CDR3 sequence is 12 residues long. V was cut by 8 bases and J by 5 bases, with 11 bases left in between. CDR1 and CDR2 (germline): KGHSH, LQKENI. Written as DNA, the CDR3 is TGTGCCAGCCAAGGGGGGAAAGATACGCAGTATTTT. This gives the protein CASQGGKDTQYF.

This clone was seen more than once but under ten times. The chain carries TRBV10-2 and TRBJ2-5, with a tentative D call TRBD1 (5 bases). There are 12 residues in the CDR3. V lost 2 bases and J lost 4, with 5 bases in between. Germline V gene sequence: CDR1 WSHSY, CDR2 SAAADI. The CDR3 bases are TGCGCCAGCAGTGAGAGGGGAGAGACCCAGTACTTC. Protein: CASSERGETQYF.

The gene calls are TRBV29-1 and TRBJ1-1; no definite D call. The CDR3 consists of 12 residues. The germline V gene has CDR1 SQVTM and CDR2 ANQGSEA. V dropped 5 bases and J dropped 1 base, with 8 bases sitting between them. The chain's CDR3 is CSVSTGNTEAFF. Here the CDR3 DNA reads TGCAGCGTTAGCACGGGGAACACTGAAGCTTTCTTT.

The V and J genes are TRBV6-6 and TRBJ2-6, with unresolved D. V was trimmed by 0 bases and J by 0 bases, leaving 6 bases between them. The V gene's germline CDR1 is MNHNY and CDR2 SVGAGI (reference sequence). The CDR3 contains 16 residues. The chain's CDR3 is CASSYSSFSGANVLTF. The CDR3 DNA follows: TGTGCCAGCAGTTACTCAAGTTTCTCTGGGGCCAACGTCCTGACTTTC.

V gene TRBV7-3 combines with J gene TRBJ2-7; the match to TRBD2 covers 7 bases. Losses at the gene ends were 5 bases for V and 9 bases for J; bases not matched to a gene: 10. This CDR3 has 13 residues. Germline assignment: CDR1 SGHTA and CDR2 FQGTGA. For the CDR3, the DNA is TGTGCCAGCAGCAATCTAGCGGAAGATCGGCAGTACTTC. It translates to CASSNLAEDRQYF.

Many counts were recorded for this clone. The chain carries TRBV2 and TRBJ1-1; D unclear. The CDR3 has 14 residues. Trimming cost V 0 bases and J 1 base, with 6 bases left between them. Germline CDR1 SNHLY, CDR2 FYNNEI. The DNA of the CDR3 is TGTGCCAGCAGTGAAGCAAGCAGGAACACTGAAGCTTTCTTT. As protein: CASSEASRNTEAFF.

The chain links TRBV15 to TRBJ2-4, with 11 bases aligning to TRBD2. Germline V gene sequence: CDR1 LNHNV, CDR2 YYDKDF (reference sequence). V lost 3 bases and J lost 0; bases outside the gene matches: 10. The CDR3 totals 19 residues. For the CDR3, the DNA is TGTGCCACCAGCAGCTCACTAGCGGGGGACGCCCTAGCCAAAAACATTCAGTACTTC. As protein: CATSSSLAGDALAKNIQYF.

This clone was seen a handful of times. The chain carries TRBV6-5 and TRBJ2-3, with a tentative D call TRBD2 (5 bases). Trimming stripped 7 bases from V and 3 bases from J, with 11 bases between. From germline, CDR1 is MNHEY and CDR2 SVGAGI. The CDR3 spans 13 residues. The CDR3 bases are TGTGCCAGCACCAACCCGGGGACAGATACGCAGTATTTT. Translated: CASTNPGTDTQYF.

The chain carries TRBV28 and TRBJ1-2; TRBD1 matches at 9 bases. The CDR3 totals 14 residues. CDR1 MDHEN and CDR2 SYDVKM come from the germline V gene. The J segment lost 6 bases and the V segment lost 6 bases, leaving 8 bases of the junction unmatched. This CDR3 is CASSLQGAEHGYTF. The CDR3 DNA is TGTGCCAGCAGCTTACAGGGGGCAGAGCATGGCTACACCTTC.

The chain employs TRBV5-1 and TRBJ2-7, with D possibly being TRBD1 (5 bases). CDR1 is SGHRS and CDR2 is YFSETQ in the germline V gene. Trimming shortened V by 5 bases and J by 2 bases, and 23 bases separated the two germline ends. The CDR3 is 17 amino acids. CDR3 residues: CASSLGRPAELAYEQYF. The CDR3 coding sequence is TGCGCCAGCAGTCTGGGGCGCCCGGCGGAACTGGCCTACGAGCAGTACTTC.

The V and J genes are TRBV5-1 and TRBJ2-5; a possible D gene is TRBD1 (5 bases). Germline V lookup: CDR1 SGHRS, CDR2 YFSETQ. This CDR3 is built from 13 residues. V was trimmed by 3 bases and J by 7 bases, leaving 13 bases between them. The chain's CDR3 is CASSSDSIRTQYF. Written as DNA, the CDR3 is TGCGCCAGCAGCTCAGACAGTATTCGGACCCAGTACTTC. The whole variable domain, remainder taken from reference TRBV5-1 and TRBJ2-5, is KAGVTQTPRYLIKTRGQQVTLSCSPISGHRSVSWYQQTPGQGLQFLFEYFSETQRNKGNFPGRFSGRQFSNSRSEMNVSTLELGDSALYLCASSSDSIRTQYFGPGTRLLVL.

The V and J genes are TRBV6-5 and TRBJ2-7; D not resolved. V lost 7 bases and J lost 0, with 10 bases in between. Germline V lookup: CDR1 MNHEY, CDR2 SVGAGI. The CDR3 runs 13 residues. CDR3 sequence (DNA): TGTGCCAGCAAAATGCTCAACTCCTACGAGCAGTACTTC. This codes for CASKMLNSYEQYF.

CDR3 coding DNA: TGTGCCAGCAGCACCGGACCCTTGACCGAGCAGTACTTC. It is translated as CASSTGPLTEQYF. This chain links TRBV5-4 with TRBJ2-7; D gene unclear. V lost 4 bases and J 6 bases, leaving 14 bases between the germline ends. The CDR3 runs 13 residues. Germline CDR1 SGHNT, CDR2 YYREEE (reference sequence).

This clone was found once. The genes are TRBV28 and TRBJ1-4; the D gene is possibly TRBD1 (6 bases). The V gene's germline CDR1 is MDHEN and CDR2 SYDVKM. V was pared by 6 bases and J by 2 bases, with 10 bases between. The CDR3 consists of 14 residues. CDR3 in amino acids: CASSRGDTNEKLFF. The CDR3, as DNA: TGTGCCAGCAGCAGGGGAGACACTAATGAAAAACTGTTTTTT.